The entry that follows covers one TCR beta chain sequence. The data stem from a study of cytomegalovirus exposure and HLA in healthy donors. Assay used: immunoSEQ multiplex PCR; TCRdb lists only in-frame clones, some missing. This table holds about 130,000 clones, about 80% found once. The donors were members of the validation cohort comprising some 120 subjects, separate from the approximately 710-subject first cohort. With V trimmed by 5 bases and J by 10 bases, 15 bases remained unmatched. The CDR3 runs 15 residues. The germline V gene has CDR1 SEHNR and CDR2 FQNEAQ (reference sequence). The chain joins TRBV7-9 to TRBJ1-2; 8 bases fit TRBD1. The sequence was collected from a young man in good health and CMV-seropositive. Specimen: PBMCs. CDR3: CASSPRLGTGIYYTF. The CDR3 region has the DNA TGTGCCAGCAGCCCGCGGTTGGGGACAGGTATTTACTACACCTTC.